The next 8 T cell receptor beta chains were all read from a single sample in a study of cytomegalovirus exposure and HLA in healthy donors. The PCR was carried out with 60 Vbeta primers and 13 Jbeta primers. Generated by immunoSEQ multiplex PCR, the TCRdb table keeps only in-frame clones and is missing some. The sample holds around 210,000 clones; around 83% are singletons and the top ten take roughly 0.24%. The sequenced sample consisted of PBMCs. Receptors were obtained from a girl aged 2 to 10 in good health and CMV-seronegative.

V is TRBV10-3 and J is TRBJ1-1; D is ambiguous. V lost 0 bases to trimming and J lost 10 bases, with 15 bases between them. This CDR3 spans 14 amino acids. The germline CDR1 and CDR2 sequences are ENHRY and SYGVKD. Here the CDR3 DNA reads TGTGCCATCAGTGAGTCTCTAGGAGGACGTGGAGCTTTCTTT. As protein: CAISESLGGRGAFF.

The chain has TRBV4-2 and TRBJ1-5; D remains unclear. Looked up from germline, CDR1 is LGHNA and CDR2 is YNFKEQ. Between the trimmed V and J ends, which lost 4 bases and 4 bases, there was a span of 8 bases. There are 13 residues in the CDR3. The CDR3 coding sequence is TGTGCCAGCAGCCCCGAGTGGAATCAGCCCCAGCATTTT. Its translation is CASSPEWNQPQHF.

In its sample, this clone was seen a few times. The chain links TRBV9 to TRBJ1-3; the match to TRBD1 covers 7 bases. Germline trimming cut 4 bases from V and 4 bases from J; bases unmatched to any gene: 8. The CDR3 spans 15 residues. CDR1 and CDR2 (germline): SGDLS, YYNGEE. CDR3 nucleotides: TGTGCCAGCAGCTCCCGGGGGGGACAGGGAAACACCATATATTTT. Protein product: CASSSRGGQGNTIYF.

The chain carries TRBV4-1 and TRBJ2-3; 8 bases fit TRBD1. After removal of 8 bases from V and 0 bases from J, the junction contained 10 bases not matched to a gene. The CDR3 length is 16 residues. Germline CDR1 is MGHRA and CDR2 is YSYEKL. Here the CDR3 DNA reads TGCGCCAGCGGGACAGGTGTCGTTGCTAGCACAGATACGCAGTATTTT. Translation: CASGTGVVASTDTQYF.

V is TRBV11-2 and J is TRBJ1-2, with 9 positions matching TRBD1. The CDR3 extends over 13 amino acids. Germline V CDR1 and CDR2: SGHAT, FQNNGV. V lost 4 bases, J lost 4 bases, and 1 base stayed unmatched. The CDR3 spells CASSSTGGYGYTF. DNA for the CDR3: TGTGCCAGCAGCTCGACAGGGGGCTATGGCTACACCTTC.

V and J are TRBV14 and TRBJ2-5, with D maybe TRBD1 (6 bases). The V and J ends lost 5 bases and 5 bases respectively, with 15 bases between them. The germline V gene encodes CDR1 SGHDN and CDR2 FVKESK. The CDR3 is 14 residues long. CDR3 sequence reads: CASSSWTEEETQYF. In nucleotides, the CDR3 is TGTGCCAGCAGCTCCTGGACAGAGGAGGAGACCCAGTACTTC.

J is TRBJ2-3 and V is TRBV7-8; TRBD2 is a possible D gene (6 bases). Per germline, CDR1 SGHVS and CDR2 FQNEAQ. V lost 2 bases and J lost 2, with 14 bases in between. This CDR3 is built from 16 residues. The CDR3 loop is CASSLNAGLITDTQYF. Written as DNA, the CDR3 is TGTGCCAGCAGCTTAAATGCGGGACTGATCACAGATACGCAGTATTTT.

This chain connects TRBV18 to TRBJ1-5, with D possibly TRBD1 on 5 matching bases. V lost 6 bases and J 0 bases, leaving 15 bases between the germline ends. The CDR3 sequence is 16 residues long. Germline values: CDR1 KGHSH, CDR2 LQKENI. The CDR3 sequence: CASSPYGTSSNQPQHF. CDR3 nucleotides: TGTGCCAGCTCTCCTTACGGGACTTCTAGCAATCAGCCCCAGCATTTT.